A selection of T cell receptor beta chains follows, all from one sample in a study of blood T cell repertoires in COVID-19. TCRdb's table, derived via immunoSEQ multiplex PCR, lists solely in-frame clones and lacks some. Of some 110,000 clones listed, around 74% are singletons. Sequencing was carried out using peripheral blood. These receptors originate from a woman aged 70-85 years with acute or convalescent COVID-19. Both conserved end residues are part of each CDR3. D genes are given only for firm matches. Some rows have no size entry. The others give once, few or many, or a class for an expanded clone.

V gene	J gene	clone size	D gene	CDR3 length	CDR3 DNA	CDR3 protein
TRBV16	TRBJ1-5	.	TRBD1	16	TGTGCCAGCAGCCAATCCAGACAGGGAGGAAATCAGCCCCAGCATTTT	CASSQSRQGGNQPQHF
TRBV18	TRBJ1-5	.	TRBD1	15	TGTGCCAGCTCAACCGGGACAGGGGTGAGTCAGCCCCAGCATTTT	CASSTGTGVSQPQHF
TRBV19	TRBJ2-2	.	.	13	TGTGCCAGTAGTGCTCGACAGCCCGGGGAGCTGTTTTTT	CASSARQPGELFF
TRBV7-9	TRBJ2-1	once	TRBD2	18	TGTGCCAGCAGCTTTCGACTAGCGGGGGGGCAGGCCTACAATGAGCAGTTCTTC	CASSFRLAGGQAYNEQFF
TRBV30	TRBJ1-1	.	.	13	TGTGCCTGGAGTTCAGGGTTGAACACTGAAGCTTTCTTT	CAWSSGLNTEAFF
TRBV5-1	TRBJ2-2	few	.	16	TGCGCCAGCAGCTTGGGCTACAGGCAGAACACCGGGGAGCTGTTTTTT	CASSLGYRQNTGELFF
TRBV5-6	TRBJ2-7	.	.	15	TGTGCCAGCAGCTTGAACGGGGGTGCTGACTACGAGCAGTACTTC	CASSLNGGADYEQYF
TRBV3-1/TRBV3-2	TRBJ1-2	.	.	16	TGTGCCAGCAGCCAAGGTAGCTTCGCGCAGATCTATGGCTACACCTTC	CASSQGSFAQIYGYTF
TRBV30	TRBJ2-1	.	.	13	TGTGCCTGGACCAGGGACTCCTACAATGAGCAGTTCTTC	CAWTRDSYNEQFF
TRBV11-3	TRBJ2-2	.	TRBD2	13	TGTGCCAGCAGCTTAAGGGGCGGGGGGGCGCCGTTTTTT	CASSLRGGGAPFF
TRBV5-1	TRBJ1-1	.	.	13	TGCGCCAGCAGCTTGGGGGCTACTACTGAAGCTTTCTTT	CASSLGATTEAFF
TRBV5-6	TRBJ2-7	.	.	16	TGTGCCAGCAGCTTGAAAAGACGGACATACCCCTACGAGCAGTACTTC	CASSLKRRTYPYEQYF
TRBV11-2	TRBJ1-5	.	.	15	TGTGCCAGCAGCCGTGGTGGGGCGGGGAATCAGCCCCAGCATTTT	CASSRGGAGNQPQHF
TRBV27	TRBJ2-2	.	TRBD1	15	TGTGCCAGGACGGGACAGCCCGATCTCACCGGGGAGCTGTTTTTT	CARTGQPDLTGELFF
TRBV30	TRBJ1-5	once	TRBD1	14	TGTGCCTGGACCCCGGACAGGGTGAATCAGCCCCAGCATTTT	CAWTPDRVNQPQHF
TRBV11-2	TRBJ1-4	.	.	14	TGTGCCAGCAGCTTCGGTACAACTAATGAAAAACTGTTTTTT	CASSFGTTNEKLFF
TRBV7-8	TRBJ2-7	.	TRBD1	15	TGTGCCAGCTTACGGTGGGGACAGGGGGCCTACGAGCAGTACTTC	CASLRWGQGAYEQYF
TRBV10-3	TRBJ1-3	.	.	12	TGTGCCATCAGCGCGGACAGAAACACCATATATTTT	CAISADRNTIYF
TRBV11-2	TRBJ2-3	.	TRBD2	14	TGTGCCAGCAGCATTAGCGGGGGGGTGGATACGCAGTATTTT	CASSISGGVDTQYF